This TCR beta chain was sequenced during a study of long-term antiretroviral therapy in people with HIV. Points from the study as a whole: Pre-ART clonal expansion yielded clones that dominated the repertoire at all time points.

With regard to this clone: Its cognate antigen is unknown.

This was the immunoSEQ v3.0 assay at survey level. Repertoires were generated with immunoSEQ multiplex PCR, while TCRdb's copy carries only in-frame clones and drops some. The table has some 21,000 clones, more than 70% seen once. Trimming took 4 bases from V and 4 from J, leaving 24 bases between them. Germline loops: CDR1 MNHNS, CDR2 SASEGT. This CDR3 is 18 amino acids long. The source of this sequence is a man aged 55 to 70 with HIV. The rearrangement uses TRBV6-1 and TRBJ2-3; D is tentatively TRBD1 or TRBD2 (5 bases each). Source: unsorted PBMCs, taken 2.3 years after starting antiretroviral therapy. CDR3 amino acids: CASSARVRGLLPADTQYF. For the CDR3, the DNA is TGTGCCAGCAGTGCACGGGTTCGGGGCCTTCTGCCAGCAGATACGCAGTATTTT.